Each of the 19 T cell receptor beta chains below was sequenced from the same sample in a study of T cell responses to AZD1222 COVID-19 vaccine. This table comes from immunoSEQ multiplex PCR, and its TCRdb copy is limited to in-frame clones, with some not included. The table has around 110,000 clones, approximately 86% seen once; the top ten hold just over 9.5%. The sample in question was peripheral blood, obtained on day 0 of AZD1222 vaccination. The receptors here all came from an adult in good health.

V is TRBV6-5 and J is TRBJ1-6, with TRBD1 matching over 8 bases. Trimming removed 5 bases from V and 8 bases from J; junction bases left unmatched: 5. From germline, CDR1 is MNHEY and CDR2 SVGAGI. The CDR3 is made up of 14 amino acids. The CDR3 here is CASSPGQAYSPLHF. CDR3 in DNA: TGTGCCAGCAGTCCGGGACAGGCCTATTCACCCCTCCACTTT.

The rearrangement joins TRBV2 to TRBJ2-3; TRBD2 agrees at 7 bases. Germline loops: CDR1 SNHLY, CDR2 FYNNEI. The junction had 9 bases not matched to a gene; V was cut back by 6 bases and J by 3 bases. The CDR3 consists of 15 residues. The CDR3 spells CASRRLASRTDTQYF. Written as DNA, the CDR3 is TGTGCCAGCAGACGACTAGCCTCCCGGACAGATACGCAGTATTTT.

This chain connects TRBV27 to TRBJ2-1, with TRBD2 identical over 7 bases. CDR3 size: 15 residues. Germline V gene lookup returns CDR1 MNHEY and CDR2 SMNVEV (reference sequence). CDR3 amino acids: CPDGGSQIPYNEQFF. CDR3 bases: TGTCCGGACGGGGGGTCACAGATACCCTACAATGAGCAGTTCTTC.

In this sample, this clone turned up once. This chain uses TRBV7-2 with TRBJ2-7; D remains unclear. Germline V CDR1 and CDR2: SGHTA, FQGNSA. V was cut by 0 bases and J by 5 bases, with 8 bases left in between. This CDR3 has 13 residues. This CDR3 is CASSLAPFNEQYF. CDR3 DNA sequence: TGTGCCAGCAGCTTAGCACCCTTCAACGAGCAGTACTTC.

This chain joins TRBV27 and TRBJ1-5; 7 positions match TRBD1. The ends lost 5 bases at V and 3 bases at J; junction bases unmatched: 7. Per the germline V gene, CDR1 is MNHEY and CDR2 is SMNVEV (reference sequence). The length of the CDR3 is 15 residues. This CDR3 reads CASSPVTGNNQPQHF. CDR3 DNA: TGTGCCAGCAGTCCGGTGACAGGGAACAATCAGCCCCAGCATTTT.

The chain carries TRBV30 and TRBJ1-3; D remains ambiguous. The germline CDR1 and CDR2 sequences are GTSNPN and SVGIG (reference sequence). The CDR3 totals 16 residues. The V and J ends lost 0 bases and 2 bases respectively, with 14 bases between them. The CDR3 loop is CAWSVSFGGTGNTIYF. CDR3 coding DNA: TGTGCCTGGAGTGTATCGTTTGGAGGGACTGGAAACACCATATATTTT.

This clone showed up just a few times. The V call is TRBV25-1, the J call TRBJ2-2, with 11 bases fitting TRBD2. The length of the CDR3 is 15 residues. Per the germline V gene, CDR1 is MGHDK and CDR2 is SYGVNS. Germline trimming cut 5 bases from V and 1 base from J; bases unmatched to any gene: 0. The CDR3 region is CASSTSGGNTGELFF. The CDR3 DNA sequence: TGTGCCAGCAGTACTAGCGGGGGGAACACCGGGGAGCTGTTTTTT.

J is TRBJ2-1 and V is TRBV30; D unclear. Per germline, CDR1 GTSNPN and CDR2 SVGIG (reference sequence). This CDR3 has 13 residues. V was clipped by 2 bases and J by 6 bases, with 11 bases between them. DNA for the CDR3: TGTGCCTGGAGTCCCGAGGAGTTCAATGAGCAGTTCTTC. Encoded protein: CAWSPEEFNEQFF.

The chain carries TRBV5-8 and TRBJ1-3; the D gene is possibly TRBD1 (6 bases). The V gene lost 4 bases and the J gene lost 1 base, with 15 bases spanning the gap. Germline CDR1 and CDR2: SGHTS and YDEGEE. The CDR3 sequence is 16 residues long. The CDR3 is CASSPGTRTSGNTIYF. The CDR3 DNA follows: TGTGCCAGCAGCCCCGGGACAAGGACATCTGGAAACACCATATATTTT.

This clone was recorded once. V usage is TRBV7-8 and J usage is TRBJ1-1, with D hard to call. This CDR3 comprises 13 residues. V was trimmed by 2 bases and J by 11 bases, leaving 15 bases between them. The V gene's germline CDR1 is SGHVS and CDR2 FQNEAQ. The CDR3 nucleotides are TGTGCCAGCAGCTTATATCGCATGGGTCAGGCTTTCTTT. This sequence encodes CASSLYRMGQAFF.

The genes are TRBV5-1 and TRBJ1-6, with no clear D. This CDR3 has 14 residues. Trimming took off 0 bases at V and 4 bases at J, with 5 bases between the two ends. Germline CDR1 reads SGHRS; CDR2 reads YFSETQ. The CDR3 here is CASSLGGYNSPLHF. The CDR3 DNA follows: TGCGCCAGCAGCTTGGGGGGTTATAATTCACCCCTCCACTTT.

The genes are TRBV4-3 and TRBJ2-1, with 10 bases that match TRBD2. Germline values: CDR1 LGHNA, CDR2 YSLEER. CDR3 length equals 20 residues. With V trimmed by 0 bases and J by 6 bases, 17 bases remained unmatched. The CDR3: CASSQEMGLAPSPTVNEQFF. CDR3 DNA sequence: TGCGCCAGCAGCCAAGAAATGGGACTAGCGCCCTCCCCTACAGTCAATGAGCAGTTCTTC.

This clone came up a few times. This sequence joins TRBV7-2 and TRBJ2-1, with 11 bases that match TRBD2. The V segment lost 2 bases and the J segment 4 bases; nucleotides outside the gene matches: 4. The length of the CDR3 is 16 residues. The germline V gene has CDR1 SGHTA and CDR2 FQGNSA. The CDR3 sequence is CASSLFLAGGYNEQFF. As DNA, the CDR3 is TGTGCCAGCAGCTTATTCCTAGCGGGAGGATACAATGAGCAGTTCTTC. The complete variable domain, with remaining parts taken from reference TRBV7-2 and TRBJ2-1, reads GAGVSQSPSNKVTEKGKDVELRCDPISGHTALYWYRQSLGQGLEFLIYFQGNSAPDKSGLPSDRFSAERTGGSVSTLTIQRTQQEDSAVYLCASSLFLAGGYNEQFFGPGTRLTVL.

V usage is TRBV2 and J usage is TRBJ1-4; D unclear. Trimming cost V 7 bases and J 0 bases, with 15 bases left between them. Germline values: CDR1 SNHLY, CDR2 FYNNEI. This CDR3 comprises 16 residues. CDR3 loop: CASIRGRSSTNEKLFF. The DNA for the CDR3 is TGTGCCAGCATCCGGGGAAGATCCTCAACTAATGAAAAACTGTTTTTT.

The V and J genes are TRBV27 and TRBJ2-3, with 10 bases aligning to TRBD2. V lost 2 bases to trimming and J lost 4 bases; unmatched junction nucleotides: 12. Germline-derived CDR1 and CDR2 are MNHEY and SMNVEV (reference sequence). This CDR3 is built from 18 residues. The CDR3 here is CASSLLAGDKSGPDTQYF. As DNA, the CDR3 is TGTGCCAGCAGTTTACTAGCGGGAGACAAGAGTGGCCCAGATACGCAGTATTTT.

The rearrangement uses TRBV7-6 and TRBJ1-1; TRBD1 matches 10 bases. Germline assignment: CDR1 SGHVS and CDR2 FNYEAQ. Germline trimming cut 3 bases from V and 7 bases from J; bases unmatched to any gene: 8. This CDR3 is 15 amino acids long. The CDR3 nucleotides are TGTGCCAGCAGCTTGGGAAGACAGGGGGCGAATGAAGCTTTCTTT. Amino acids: CASSLGRQGANEAFF.

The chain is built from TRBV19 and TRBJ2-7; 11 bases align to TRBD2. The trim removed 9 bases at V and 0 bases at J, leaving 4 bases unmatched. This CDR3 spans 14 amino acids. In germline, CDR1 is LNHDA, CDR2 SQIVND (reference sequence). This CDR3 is CASRTSGLSYEQYF. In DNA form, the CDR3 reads TGTGCCAGCCGGACTAGCGGGCTCTCCTACGAGCAGTACTTC.

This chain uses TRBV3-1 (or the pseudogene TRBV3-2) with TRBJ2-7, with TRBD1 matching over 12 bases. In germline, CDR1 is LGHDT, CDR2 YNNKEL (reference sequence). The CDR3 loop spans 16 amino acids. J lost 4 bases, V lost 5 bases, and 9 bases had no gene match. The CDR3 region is CASSTGQGALPYEQYF. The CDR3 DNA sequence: TGTGCCAGCAGCACGGGACAGGGGGCCCTTCCTTACGAGCAGTACTTC.

The CDR3 region is CASRPKTGGNEQFF. The DNA for the CDR3 is TGTGCCAGCAGGCCAAAGACAGGAGGGAATGAGCAGTTCTTC. The gene calls are TRBV7-8 and TRBJ2-1, with D possibly being TRBD1 or TRBD2 (6 bases each). Trimming cost V 6 bases and J 7 bases, with 16 bases left between them. CDR3 length: 14 amino acids. Germline V gene lookup returns CDR1 SGHVS and CDR2 FQNEAQ.